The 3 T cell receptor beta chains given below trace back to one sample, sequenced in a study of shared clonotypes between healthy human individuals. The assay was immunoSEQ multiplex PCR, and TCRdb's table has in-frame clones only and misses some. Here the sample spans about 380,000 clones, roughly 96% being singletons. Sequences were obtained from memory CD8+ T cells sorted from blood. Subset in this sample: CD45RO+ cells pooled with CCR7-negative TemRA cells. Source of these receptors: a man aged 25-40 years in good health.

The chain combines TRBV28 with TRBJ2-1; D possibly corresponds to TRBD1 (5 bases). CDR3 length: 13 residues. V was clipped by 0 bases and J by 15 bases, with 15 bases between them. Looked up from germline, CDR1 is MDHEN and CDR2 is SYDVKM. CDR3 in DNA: TGTGCCAGCAGTTTATGGCAGGGTGGTTTGCGGTTCTTC. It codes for CASSLWQGGLRFF. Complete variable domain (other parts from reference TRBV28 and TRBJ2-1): DVKVTQSSRYLVKRTGEKVFLECVQDMDHENMFWYRQDPGLGLRLIYFSYDVKMKEKGDIPEGYSVSREKKERFSLILESASTNQTSMYLCASSLWQGGLRFFGPGTRLTVL.

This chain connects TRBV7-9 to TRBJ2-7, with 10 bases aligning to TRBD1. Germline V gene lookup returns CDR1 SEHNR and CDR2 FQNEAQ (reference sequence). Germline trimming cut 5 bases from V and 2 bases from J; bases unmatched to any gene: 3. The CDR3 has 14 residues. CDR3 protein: CASSRGQGAYEQYF. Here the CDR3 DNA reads TGTGCCAGCAGCCGCGGACAGGGGGCCTACGAGCAGTACTTC.

CDR3 residues: CAISGLAGTTDTQYF. The CDR3 DNA is TGTGCCATCAGTGGGCTAGCGGGGACCACAGATACGCAGTATTTT. This chain connects TRBV10-3 to TRBJ2-3, with TRBD2 matching over 9 bases. The V gene end was trimmed by 4 bases and the J gene end by 2 bases; junction bases not matched to a gene: 4. The length of the CDR3 is 15 residues. Germline V lookup: CDR1 ENHRY, CDR2 SYGVKD.